This TCR beta chain was captured by sequencing in a study of CD8+ T cells in alopecia areata. Study results and caveats: In scalp and blood during tofacitinib, many expanded lesional clones persisted.

As for this clone: Its antigen is not identified.

CDR1 is SGDLS, CDR2 YYNGEE, per germline. The V gene lost 1 base and the J gene lost 7 bases, with 18 bases spanning the gap. There are 15 residues in the CDR3. Regarding treatment: oral pan-JAK inhibitor, 5-10 mg twice daily. cDNA serving as the sequencing template came from extracted, reverse transcribed RNA. Sequenced by immunoSEQ multiplex PCR; TCRdb stores in-frame clones only, minus some. The data contain around 300,000 clones, 60% of them singletons. The sequences come from CD4+ T cells sorted from blood, collected around week 53, from a patient treated with tofacitinib. The receptor comes from a human donor with alopecia areata. V usage is TRBV9 and J usage is TRBJ2-7, with D hard to call. The CDR3 DNA reads TGTGCCAGCAGCGTATCCGGATACCAGACGGAGGAGCAGTACTTC. This translates into CASSVSGYQTEEQYF.